This TCR beta chain is from a study of T-cell reconstitution after alpha-beta-depleted transplantation in children. Unique molecular identifiers tagged the TCRbeta library. TCRdb redid the calling of the PCR reads with MiXCR, one entry per CDR3 protein. Among hundreds of thousands of distinct CDR3 sequences, approximately 15% were seen once, and the ten largest hold over 0.95%. This clonotype was seen a few times. Per the germline V gene, CDR1 is ENHRY and CDR2 is SYGVKD. This CDR3 comprises 14 residues. The V and J ends lost 7 bases and 0 bases respectively, with 10 bases between them. The rearrangement uses TRBV10-3 and TRBJ1-3; the D is unclear. The specimen was PBMCs from the stem cell graft donor, collected from the stem cell graft. This receptor was obtained from a human donor who donated a stem cell graft to a child with acute myeloid leukemia. In nucleotides, the CDR3 is TGTGCCATCAAGGGATCGCTCTCTGGAAACACCATATATTTT. This gives the protein CAIKGSLSGNTIYF.